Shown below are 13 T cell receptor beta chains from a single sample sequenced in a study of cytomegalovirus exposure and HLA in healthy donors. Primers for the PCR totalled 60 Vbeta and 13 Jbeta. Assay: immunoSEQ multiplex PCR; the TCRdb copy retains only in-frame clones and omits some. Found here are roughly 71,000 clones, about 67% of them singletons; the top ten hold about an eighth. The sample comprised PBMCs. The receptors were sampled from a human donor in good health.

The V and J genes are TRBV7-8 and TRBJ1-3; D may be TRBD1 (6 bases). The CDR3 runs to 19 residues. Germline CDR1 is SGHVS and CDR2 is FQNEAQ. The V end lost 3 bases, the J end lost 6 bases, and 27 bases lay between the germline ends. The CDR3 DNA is TGTGCCAGCAGCTTCAGAGACGGACCCTTTAACAGGGCGGAAAACACCATATATTTT. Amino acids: CASSFRDGPFNRAENTIYF.

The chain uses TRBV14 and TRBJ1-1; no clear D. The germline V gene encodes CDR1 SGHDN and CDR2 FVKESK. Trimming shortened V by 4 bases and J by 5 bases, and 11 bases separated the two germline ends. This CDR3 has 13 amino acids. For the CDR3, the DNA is TGTGCCAGCAGCCCCTACGCGGGGACTGAAGCTTTCTTT. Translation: CASSPYAGTEAFF.

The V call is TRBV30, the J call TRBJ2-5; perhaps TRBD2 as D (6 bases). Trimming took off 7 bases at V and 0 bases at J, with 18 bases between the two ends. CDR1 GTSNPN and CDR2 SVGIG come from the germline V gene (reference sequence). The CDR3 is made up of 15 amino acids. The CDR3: CASKGGPGYQETQYF. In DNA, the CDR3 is TGTGCCTCGAAGGGAGGCCCAGGGTACCAAGAGACCCAGTACTTC.

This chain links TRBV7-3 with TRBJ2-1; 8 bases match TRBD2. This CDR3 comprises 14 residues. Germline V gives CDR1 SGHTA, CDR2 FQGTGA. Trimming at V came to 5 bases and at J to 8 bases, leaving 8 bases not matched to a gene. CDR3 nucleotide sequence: TGTGCCAGCAGCCATGGGAACGGGGGGGATGAGCAGTTCTTC. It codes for CASSHGNGGDEQFF. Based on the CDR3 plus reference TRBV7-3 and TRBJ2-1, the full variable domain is GAGVSQTPSNKVTEKGKYVELRCDPISGHTALYWYRQSLGQGPEFLIYFQGTGAADDSGLPNDRFFAVRPEGSVSTLKIQRTERGDSAVYLCASSHGNGGDEQFFGPGTRLTVL.

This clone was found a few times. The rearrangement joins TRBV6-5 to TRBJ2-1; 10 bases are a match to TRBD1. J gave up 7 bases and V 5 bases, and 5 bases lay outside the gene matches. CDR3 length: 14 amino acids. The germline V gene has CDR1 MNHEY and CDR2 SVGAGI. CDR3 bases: TGTGCCAGCAGTACGGGACAGGGGAGGAATGAGCAGTTCTTC. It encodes CASSTGQGRNEQFF.

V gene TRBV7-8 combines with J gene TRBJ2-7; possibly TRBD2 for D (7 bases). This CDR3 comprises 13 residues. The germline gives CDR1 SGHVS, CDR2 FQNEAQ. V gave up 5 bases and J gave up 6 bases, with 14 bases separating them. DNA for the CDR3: TGTGCCAGCAGCCCTGGGGGGGCGGGCGAGCAGTACTTC. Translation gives CASSPGGAGEQYF.

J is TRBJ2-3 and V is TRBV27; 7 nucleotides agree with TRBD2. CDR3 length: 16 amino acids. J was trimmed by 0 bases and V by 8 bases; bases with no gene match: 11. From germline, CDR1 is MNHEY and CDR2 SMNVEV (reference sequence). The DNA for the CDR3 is TGTGCCAGCTCCCCTCGGGGACTACTAAGCACAGATACGCAGTATTTT. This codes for CASSPRGLLSTDTQYF.

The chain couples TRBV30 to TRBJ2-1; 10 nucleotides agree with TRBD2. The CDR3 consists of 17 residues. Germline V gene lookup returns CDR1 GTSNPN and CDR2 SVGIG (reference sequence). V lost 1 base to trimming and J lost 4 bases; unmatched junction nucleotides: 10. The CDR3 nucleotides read TGTGCCTGGAGTGCTAAACTTAGCGGGAGGATATACAATGAGCAGTTCTTC. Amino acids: CAWSAKLSGRIYNEQFF. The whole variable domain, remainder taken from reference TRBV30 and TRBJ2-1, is SQTIHQWPATLVQPVGSPLSLECTVEGTSNPNLYWYRQAAGRGLQLLFYSVGIGQISSEVPQNLSASRPQDRQFILSSKKLLLSDSGFYLCAWSAKLSGRIYNEQFFGPGTRLTVL.

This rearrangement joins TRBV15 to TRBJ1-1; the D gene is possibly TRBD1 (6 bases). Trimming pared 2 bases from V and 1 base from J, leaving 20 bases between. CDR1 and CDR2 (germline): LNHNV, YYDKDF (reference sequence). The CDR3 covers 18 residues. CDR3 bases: TGTGCCACCAGCAGACCCTGGGGGGGGGCGAATCGGAACACTGAAGCTTTCTTT. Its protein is CATSRPWGGANRNTEAFF.

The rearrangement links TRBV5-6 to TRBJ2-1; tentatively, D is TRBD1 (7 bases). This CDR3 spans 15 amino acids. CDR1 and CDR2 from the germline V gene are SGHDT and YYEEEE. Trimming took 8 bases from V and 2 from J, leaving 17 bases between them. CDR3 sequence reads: CASWIQGRPYNEQFF. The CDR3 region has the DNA TGTGCCAGTTGGATACAGGGGAGGCCCTACAATGAGCAGTTCTTC.

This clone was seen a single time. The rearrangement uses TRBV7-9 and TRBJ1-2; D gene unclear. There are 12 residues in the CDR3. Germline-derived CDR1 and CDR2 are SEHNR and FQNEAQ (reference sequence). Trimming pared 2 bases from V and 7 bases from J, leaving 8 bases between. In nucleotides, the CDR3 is TGTGCCAGCAGCTTACTAGTGGGTGGCTACACCTTC. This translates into CASSLLVGGYTF.

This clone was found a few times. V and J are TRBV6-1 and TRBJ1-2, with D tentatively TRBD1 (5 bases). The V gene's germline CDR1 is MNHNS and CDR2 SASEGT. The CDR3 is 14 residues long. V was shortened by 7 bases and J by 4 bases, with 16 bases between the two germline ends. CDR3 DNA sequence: TGTGCCAGCAACCCCCAGGGAGGGACCTATGGCTACACCTTC. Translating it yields CASNPQGGTYGYTF.

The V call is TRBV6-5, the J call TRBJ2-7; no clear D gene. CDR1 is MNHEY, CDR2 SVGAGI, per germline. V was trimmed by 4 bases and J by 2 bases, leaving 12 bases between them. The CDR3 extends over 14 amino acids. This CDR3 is CASSSTATTYEQYF. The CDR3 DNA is TGTGCCAGCAGTTCGACGGCCACTACCTACGAGCAGTACTTC.